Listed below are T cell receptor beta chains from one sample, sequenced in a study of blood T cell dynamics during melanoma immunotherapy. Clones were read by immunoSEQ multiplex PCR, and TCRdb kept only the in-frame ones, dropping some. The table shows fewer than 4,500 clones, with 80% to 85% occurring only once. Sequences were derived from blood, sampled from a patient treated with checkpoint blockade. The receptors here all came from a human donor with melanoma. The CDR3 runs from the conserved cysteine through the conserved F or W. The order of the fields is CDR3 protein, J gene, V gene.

CASRTGTLNYGYTF | TRBJ1-2 | TRBV19
CASSFQGTGNSPLHF | TRBJ1-6 | TRBV11-2
CASSQDPGGMTYEQYF | TRBJ2-7 | TRBV4-1
CAAVLRRGQENTEAFF | TRBJ1-1 | TRBV27
CASSLGGGPTYEQYF | TRBJ2-7 | TRBV7-8
CASSLTGNQPQHF | TRBJ1-5 | TRBV5-1
CAWSPRSTEAFF | TRBJ1-1 | TRBV30
CASSLTKGGTGRSPLHF | TRBJ1-6 | TRBV5-4
CAWSVLSYEQYF | TRBJ2-7 | TRBV30
CASSDNRVRNQPQHF | TRBJ1-5 | TRBV19
CASSTGQVSSNQPQHF | TRBJ1-5 | TRBV18
CASSPLDREGYGYTF | TRBJ1-2 | TRBV6-5
CASTQGRPDDGYTF | TRBJ1-2 | TRBV5-1
CASGPGQGLGEQYF | TRBJ2-7 | TRBV6-5
CASGLNSPLHF | TRBJ1-6 | TRBV12-5
CASSEGTTYEQYF | TRBJ2-7 | TRBV5-1
CASSYTFAPLHF | TRBJ1-6 | TRBV6-5
CANQGDGNSPLHF | TRBJ1-6 | TRBV30
CASSWANSGANVLTF | TRBJ2-6 | TRBV5-5
CASSYSSSGGPYNNEQFF | TRBJ2-1 | TRBV6-9
CASGLEGRGYEQYF | - | TRBV12-5
CASSTTGTGNTIYF | TRBJ1-3 | TRBV6-6
CASSLSPGDEQYF | TRBJ2-7 | TRBV11-3
CASSGGGHYGYTF | TRBJ1-2 | TRBV28
CASSFFRGESGNTIYF | TRBJ1-3 | TRBV11-1
CASSLGGYGYTF | TRBJ1-2 | TRBV5-1
CASRDRGYEQYF | TRBJ2-7 | TRBV6-5